A single sample gave rise to the 29 T cell receptor beta chains below, sequenced in a study of T cells after yellow fever vaccination. TCRdb used MiXCR to reprocess the 5' RACE reads, holding one entry per CDR3 protein. The data contain about 220,000 distinct CDR3 sequences, approximately 3% of them singletons. The sample was CD4+ T cells sorted from PBMCs, taken 10 days after the yellow fever booster vaccination. These receptors originate from a man aged 18-30 years who received the YFV17D yellow fever vaccine.

This clonotype was detected ten times or more. The rearrangement links TRBV7-2 to TRBJ2-7; D not resolved. Germline V lookup: CDR1 SGHTA, CDR2 FQGNSA. V lost 3 bases and J lost 1, with 13 bases in between. The CDR3 totals 15 residues. CDR3 nucleotides: TGTGCCAGCAGCTTGGAATCTTGGCCGTCCTACGAGCAGTACTTC. Translated: CASSLESWPSYEQYF.

At least ten counts were recorded for this clonotype. The CDR3 coding sequence is TGTGCCAGCAGCCCTGACAGGGGGCATGGAAACACCATATATTTT. It yields the protein CASSPDRGHGNTIYF. The chain has TRBV7-2 and TRBJ1-3; 10 nucleotides agree with TRBD1. The CDR3 is 15 amino acids. The J segment lost 3 bases and the V segment lost 5 bases, leaving 4 bases of the junction unmatched. Germline V gene sequence: CDR1 SGHTA, CDR2 FQGNSA.

This clonotype has a handful of counts. The chain links TRBV19 to TRBJ1-1, with D unresolved. Per germline, CDR1 LNHDA and CDR2 SQIVND (reference sequence). V was pared by 3 bases and J by 6 bases, with 11 bases between. This CDR3 has 13 residues. The CDR3 DNA is TGTGCCAGTAGTATTCGGAGGTTGGCTGAAGCTTTCTTT. It specifies CASSIRRLAEAFF.

The chain joins TRBV11-2 to TRBJ2-7; 8 positions agree with TRBD1. CDR3 size: 15 residues. V shed 5 bases and J 6 bases; nucleotides not matched to a gene: 12. The germline V gene has CDR1 SGHAT and CDR2 FQNNGV. CDR3 nucleotides: TGTGCCAGCAGCCTCCGACAGGGGCCCGAGGGCGAGCAGTACTTC. This translates into CASSLRQGPEGEQYF.

This sequence joins TRBV10-3 and TRBJ2-3, with a tentative D call TRBD1 (6 bases). The CDR3 extends over 11 amino acids. The germline gives CDR1 ENHRY, CDR2 SYGVKD. V was trimmed by 6 bases and J by 6 bases, leaving 7 bases between them. This CDR3 reads CAISQGDTQYF. The CDR3 bases are TGTGCCATCAGCCAGGGGGATACGCAGTATTTT.

This clonotype was recorded at least ten times. The chain joins TRBV4-1 to TRBJ2-5; 13 bases are shared with TRBD2. CDR1 and CDR2 from the germline V gene are MGHRA and YSYEKL. The length of the CDR3 is 18 residues. V lost 1 base and J lost 2; bases outside the gene matches: 7. CDR3 amino acids: CASSQASGTSGEQETQYF. In DNA form, the CDR3 reads TGCGCCAGCAGCCAAGCTTCCGGGACTAGCGGGGAGCAAGAGACCCAGTACTTC.

This clonotype was found many times. The gene calls are TRBV12-5 and TRBJ1-1; no firm D call. Trimming shortened V by 2 bases and J by 1 base, and 5 bases separated the two germline ends. The CDR3 spans 13 residues. Germline V lookup: CDR1 LGHNT, CDR2 FRNRAP. The CDR3: CASGLTSNTEAFF. CDR3 nucleotides: TGTGCTAGTGGTTTGACCTCGAACACTGAAGCTTTCTTT. Full variable domain (remainder filled in from reference TRBV12-5 and TRBJ1-1): DARVTQTPRHKVTEMGQEVTMRCQPILGHNTVFWYRQTMMQGLELLAYFRNRAPLDDSGMPKDRFSAEMPDATLATLKIQPSEPRDSAVYFCASGLTSNTEAFFGQGTRLTVV.

This clonotype was detected many times. V and J are TRBV7-2 and TRBJ2-2, with 12 bases aligning to TRBD1. Germline V lookup: CDR1 SGHTA, CDR2 FQGNSA. The CDR3 runs 17 residues. The V and J ends lost 8 bases and 7 bases, in that order; junction bases with no gene match: 14. Written as DNA, the CDR3 is TGTGCCAGCTCCCACCGGGACAGGGGGCTTAAGAGCGGGGAGCTGTTTTTT. Translated, it gives CASSHRDRGLKSGELFF.

This clonotype was seen many times. This chain uses TRBV6-2 or TRBV6-3 with TRBJ1-1; no reliable D call. This CDR3 region has 12 residues. Trimming removed 5 bases at V and 1 base at J, with 5 bases between. The germline V gene has CDR1 MNHEY and CDR2 SVGEGT. CDR3 loop: CASSAENTEAFF. The DNA of the CDR3 is TGTGCCAGCAGTGCAGAGAACACTGAAGCTTTCTTT.

The chain uses TRBV5-1 and TRBJ1-2, with a weak D call TRBD1 (6 bases). Per germline, CDR1 SGHRS and CDR2 YFSETQ. Trimming took 4 bases from V and 4 from J, leaving 11 bases between them. The CDR3 consists of 13 residues. The CDR3 loop reads CASSGGQSYGYTF. The DNA of the CDR3 is TGCGCCAGCAGCGGAGGACAGTCCTATGGCTACACCTTC.

This clonotype appeared many times. The chain combines TRBV5-5 with TRBJ2-3; D gene unclear. The CDR3 is 15 residues long. V was clipped by 2 bases and J by 5 bases, with 15 bases between them. Germline values: CDR1 SGHKS, CDR2 YYEKEE (reference sequence). DNA of the CDR3: TGTGCCAGCAGCTTCGACTCCCTTTTGGAAGATACGCAGTATTTT. Translated: CASSFDSLLEDTQYF. The entire variable domain, with the rest obtained from reference TRBV5-5 and TRBJ2-3, is as follows: DAGVTQSPTHLIKTRGQQVTLRCSPISGHKSVSWYQQVLGQGPQFIFQYYEKEERGRGNFPDRFSARQFPNYSSELNVNALLLGDSALYLCASSFDSLLEDTQYFGPGTRLTVL.

The CDR3 nucleotides read TGCGCCAGCGGAGAGCAGGCTGGGAACACTGAAGCTTTCTTT. It codes for CASGEQAGNTEAFF. This sequence joins TRBV5-1 and TRBJ1-1; D unclear. CDR1 is SGHRS, CDR2 YFSETQ, per germline. The CDR3 is 14 amino acids. Trimming cost V 7 bases and J 1 base, with 14 bases left between them.

This chain links TRBV5-6 with TRBJ1-2, with D possibly matching TRBD1 (6 bases). Germline assignment: CDR1 SGHDT and CDR2 YYEEEE. Trimming took 1 base from V and 4 from J, leaving 14 bases between them. The CDR3 runs to 15 residues. The CDR3 bases are TGTGCCAGCAGCTTGTGGAGACAGGCAAGCTATGGCTACACCTTC. It translates to CASSLWRQASYGYTF. The whole variable domain, remainder taken from reference TRBV5-6 and TRBJ1-2, is DAGVTQSPTHLIKTRGQQVTLRCSPKSGHDTVSWYQQALGQGPQFIFQYYEEEERQRGNFPDRFSGHQFPNYSSELNVNALLLGDSALYLCASSLWRQASYGYTFGSGTRLTVV.

This clonotype was detected many times. The chain is built from TRBV11-2 and TRBJ2-1, with D possibly being TRBD2 (6 bases). V was shortened by 3 bases and J by 4 bases, with 13 bases between the two germline ends. The germline CDR1 and CDR2 sequences are SGHAT and FQNNGV. The CDR3 covers 15 residues. The CDR3 coding sequence is TGTGCCAGCAGCTTCTCGCGGGGCGGATACAATGAGCAGTTCTTC. It yields the protein CASSFSRGGYNEQFF.

This clonotype showed up many times. The V call is TRBV7-3, the J call TRBJ2-1, with D possibly being TRBD2 (5 bases). The CDR3 consists of 12 residues. Trimming removed 5 bases from V and 5 bases from J, with 7 bases in between. Germline V lookup: CDR1 SGHTA, CDR2 FQGTGA. CDR3 bases: TGTGCCAGCAGCCGGGGAAACAATGAGCAGTTCTTC. Translated, it gives CASSRGNNEQFF.

This clonotype was detected ten times or more. This chain joins TRBV18 and TRBJ1-3, with no clear D. Trimming cost V 4 bases and J 7 bases, with 11 bases left between them. Germline CDR1 is KGHSH and CDR2 is LQKENI. This CDR3 is 13 amino acids long. CDR3 nucleotide sequence: TGTGCCAGCTCACGAGAGGTGTGGAACACCATATATTTT. Protein sequence: CASSREVWNTIYF.

This clonotype has just a few counts. The chain couples TRBV3-1 to TRBJ2-5; D is unresolved. V was trimmed by 7 bases and J by 4 bases, leaving 16 bases between them. This CDR3 spans 14 amino acids. Germline loops: CDR1 LGHDT, CDR2 YNNKEL (reference sequence). The CDR3 region is CASTTNGRLETQYF. DNA of the CDR3: TGTGCCAGCACCACCAACGGACGCTTAGAGACCCAGTACTTC.

The sample holds many counts of this clonotype. The CDR3 loop reads CASSLAPYNEQFF. The CDR3 DNA reads as TGCGCCAGCAGCTTGGCCCCGTACAATGAGCAGTTCTTC. This chain uses TRBV5-1 with TRBJ2-1; unclear D gene. The CDR3 totals 13 residues. V dropped 0 bases and J dropped 4 bases, with 5 bases sitting between them. Germline CDR1 SGHRS, CDR2 YFSETQ.

There are a few counts of this clonotype. V gene TRBV5-1 combines with J gene TRBJ2-2, with D hard to call. The CDR3 has 14 amino acids. Germline V lookup: CDR1 SGHRS, CDR2 YFSETQ. V was clipped by 4 bases and J by 0 bases, with 7 bases between them. The CDR3 region has the DNA TGCGCCAGCAGCCTGAGTACGAACACCGGGGAGCTGTTTTTT. Protein sequence: CASSLSTNTGELFF. Supplemented by reference TRBV5-1 and TRBJ2-2, the full variable domain reads KAGVTQTPRYLIKTRGQQVTLSCSPISGHRSVSWYQQTPGQGLQFLFEYFSETQRNKGNFPGRFSGRQFSNSRSEMNVSTLELGDSALYLCASSLSTNTGELFFGEGSRLTVL.

This clonotype was recorded many times. V and J are TRBV20-1 and TRBJ2-2; the D is unclear. Germline lookup yields CDR1 DFQATT and CDR2 SNEGSKA (reference sequence). This CDR3 spans 13 amino acids. Between the trimmed V and J ends, which lost 5 bases and 4 bases, there was a span of 11 bases. The CDR3, as DNA: TGCAGTGCTCCGAGACCGGGCACCGGGGAGCTGTTTTTT. As protein: CSAPRPGTGELFF.

In its sample, this clonotype was seen many times. The V call is TRBV7-2, the J call TRBJ2-3, with D perhaps TRBD2 (6 bases). Deletions cut 5 bases from V and 0 bases from J, with 9 bases between. The CDR3 covers 14 residues. Germline CDR1 and CDR2: SGHTA and FQGNSA. CDR3 amino acids: CASSPGLSTDTQYF. In DNA form, the CDR3 reads TGTGCCAGCAGCCCGGGACTCAGCACAGATACGCAGTATTTT.

Many counts were recorded for this clonotype. This chain links TRBV10-3 with TRBJ1-5, with D possibly matching TRBD1 (5 bases). CDR3 size: 13 residues. The germline V and J ends were trimmed by 4 bases and 6 bases, with 10 bases remaining between them. Germline V gene lookup returns CDR1 ENHRY and CDR2 SYGVKD. CDR3 sequence (DNA): TGTGCCATCAGTGGGGCCGGGGGTCAGCCCCAGCATTTT. Protein sequence: CAISGAGGQPQHF.

This clonotype occurred many times. The genes are TRBV20-1 and TRBJ2-4; possibly TRBD1 for D (5 bases). CDR3 length: 13 residues. V dropped 5 bases and J dropped 0 bases, with 8 bases sitting between them. CDR1 is DFQATT, CDR2 SNEGSKA, per germline (reference sequence). Here the CDR3 DNA reads TGCAGTGCTTCAGACAGAGCCAAAAACATTCAGTACTTC. Translation gives CSASDRAKNIQYF.

This rearrangement joins TRBV7-8 to TRBJ2-2; D is perhaps TRBD2 (6 bases). CDR3 length: 15 residues. CDR1 and CDR2 (germline): SGHVS, FQNEAQ. V lost 5 bases and J lost 6, with 16 bases in between. The CDR3 nucleotides read TGTGCCAGCAGCCGCCGGGACTTAGGGGCCGGGGAGCTGTTTTTT. It translates to CASSRRDLGAGELFF.

The rearrangement uses TRBV25-1 and TRBJ2-3; 7 bases fit TRBD1. This CDR3 spans 14 amino acids. V gave up 6 bases and J gave up 2 bases; unmatched junction bases: 5. In germline, CDR1 is MGHDK, CDR2 SYGVNS. Here the CDR3 reads CASSRDRPTDTQYF. CDR3 DNA sequence: TGTGCCAGCAGCCGGGACAGACCCACAGATACGCAGTATTTT.

This clonotype was counted a few times. This chain joins TRBV6-5 and TRBJ2-3; TRBD1 matches at 9 bases. The CDR3 sequence is 18 residues long. Germline loops: CDR1 MNHEY, CDR2 SVGAGI. V shed 0 bases, J shed 5 bases, and the junction held 12 bases outside the gene matches. This CDR3 reads CASSYSGIPQGAGDTQYF. Written as DNA, the CDR3 is TGTGCCAGCAGTTACTCGGGAATCCCACAGGGGGCAGGAGATACGCAGTATTTT.

This clonotype was detected only a few times. J is TRBJ1-3 and V is TRBV7-2; no clear D gene. The CDR3 has 15 amino acids. Germline values: CDR1 SGHTA, CDR2 FQGNSA. Trimming removed 4 bases at V and 2 bases at J, with 12 bases between. As DNA, the CDR3 is TGTGCCAGCAGCTCCAGTGCTTGGACTGGAAACACCATATATTTT. This translates into CASSSSAWTGNTIYF.

This clonotype was counted at least ten times. The V gene is TRBV10-3, the J gene TRBJ1-2; D might be TRBD1 (6 bases). Germline V CDR1 and CDR2: ENHRY, SYGVKD. Trimming took 6 bases from V and 3 from J, leaving 14 bases between them. The CDR3 is 14 residues long. The CDR3, as DNA: TGTGCCATCAGGCCCGTACCAGGGGACTATGGCTACACCTTC. Its translation is CAIRPVPGDYGYTF.

This clonotype was counted at least ten times. The gene calls are TRBV7-9 and TRBJ1-2; weak D call: TRBD1 (6 bases). Trimming stripped 3 bases from V and 3 bases from J, with 11 bases between. CDR1 is SEHNR, CDR2 FQNEAQ, per germline (reference sequence). The CDR3 contains 14 residues. This chain's CDR3 is CASSFRGAHYGYTF. DNA for the CDR3: TGTGCCAGCAGCTTTCGGGGGGCTCACTATGGCTACACCTTC. Variable domain in full (rest from reference TRBV7-9 and TRBJ1-2): DTGVSQNPRHKITKRGQNVTFRCDPISEHNRLYWYRQTLGQGPEFLTYFQNEAQLEKSRLLSDRFSAERPKGSFSTLEIQRTEQGDSAMYLCASSFRGAHYGYTFGSGTRLTVV.